This T cell receptor beta chain was retrieved from a study of cytomegalovirus exposure and HLA in healthy donors. Study results and caveats: As a later analysis showed, a missense DCLRE1C variant was linked to trimming of TCR beta V- and J-genes. Later analysis found that TCR beta chains associated with HLA were more clonally expanded than other, equally common chains. Later analysis showed most CMV-associated TCR beta chains appearing HLA-restricted. Among the most significant clusters, several appeared linked to common viral pathogens in a later analysis.

This clone was detected once. Its specificity is unknown. Germline-derived CDR1 and CDR2 are MDHEN and SYDVKM. The CDR3 totals 14 residues. With 5 bases clipped from V and 3 bases from J, the junction kept 3 bases outside the gene matches. The PCR employed 60 Vbeta primers together with 13 Jbeta primers. Using immunoSEQ multiplex PCR, the repertoire was profiled, and TCRdb retains in-frame clones only, with some absent. The sample yields 120,000 to 150,000 clones, around 77% seen once. This sequence was found in a man aged 30 to 45 in good health and CMV-seronegative. V usage is TRBV28 and J usage is TRBJ2-7; TRBD2 matches 11 bases. Material: PBMCs. The CDR3 DNA is TGTGCCAGCAGTCTACTAGCGGGAGTCTACGAGCAGTACTTC. It yields the protein CASSLLAGVYEQYF.